The clone carrying this T cell receptor beta chain was seen more than once but under ten times. Followed longitudinally, the Seattle patients had been enrolled during active infection. This record belongs to a study of blood T cell repertoires in COVID-19. Across the whole study: Samples of COVID-19 (acute and convalescent) were obtained from the United States, Italy and Spain.

This CDR3 region has 13 residues. Trimming cost V 8 bases and J 5 bases, with 16 bases left between them. Germline V gene sequence: CDR1 SNHLY, CDR2 FYNNEI. Clones were read by immunoSEQ multiplex PCR, and TCRdb kept only the in-frame ones, dropping some. Among 250,000 to 400,000 clones, about nine tenths were seen once, and the ten largest hold 1.6%. Sequenced input: peripheral blood. This rearrangement joins TRBV2 to TRBJ2-7; D may be TRBD1 (5 bases). The receptor comes from a woman between 25 and 40 years old with COVID-19, enrolled during active disease. CDR3 amino acids: CASGSTAVHEQYF. CDR3 DNA sequence: TGTGCCAGCGGTTCGACAGCAGTGCACGAGCAGTACTTC.